The source of this TCR beta chain is a study of T-cell memory formation after mild COVID-19. Study-wide results and caveats: CD4+ contracting clones were found mainly in CM and EM, and CD8+ ones in EMRA. Second-wave clones with a day 37 peak had unconfirmed SARS-CoV-2 specificity. Day 15 to 85 contracting clones showed balanced CD4/CD8; later expanders leaned CD4+.

Of note for this clonotype: Its target is unknown.

TCRdb redid the calling of the 5' RACE reads with MiXCR, one entry per CDR3 protein. The table includes about 160,000 distinct CDR3 sequences, 31% detected once. Trimming pared 4 bases from V and 6 bases from J, leaving 14 bases between. The CDR3 totals 14 residues. CDR1 is SGDLS, CDR2 YYNGEE, per germline. Sequencing was carried out using PBMCs or a T cell subset sorted from them (not recorded which). V and J are TRBV9 and TRBJ2-4; a weak D match, TRBD2 (6 bases). This sequence originates from an adult woman who had mild COVID-19 (a few samples of this study predate the infection). Cell type and time point are not known. The CDR3, as DNA: TGTGCCAGCAGCCCAGGACTATCGGTAAACATTCAGTACTTC. Protein product: CASSPGLSVNIQYF.